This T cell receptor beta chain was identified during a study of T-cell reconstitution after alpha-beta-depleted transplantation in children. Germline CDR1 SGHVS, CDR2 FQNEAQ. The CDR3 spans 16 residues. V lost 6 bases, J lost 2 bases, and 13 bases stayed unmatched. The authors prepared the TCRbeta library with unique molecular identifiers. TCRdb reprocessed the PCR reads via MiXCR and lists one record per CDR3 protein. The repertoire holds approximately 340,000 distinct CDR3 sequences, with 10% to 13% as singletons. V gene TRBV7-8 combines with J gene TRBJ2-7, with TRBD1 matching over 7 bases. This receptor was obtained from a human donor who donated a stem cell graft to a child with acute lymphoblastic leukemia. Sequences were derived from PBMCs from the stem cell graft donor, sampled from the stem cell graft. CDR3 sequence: CASSSLTGTDPYEQYF. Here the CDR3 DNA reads TGTGCCAGCAGTTCCCTAACCGGGACAGACCCCTACGAGCAGTACTTC.